This T cell receptor beta chain was recorded in a study of memory CD4+ T cells and cytomegalovirus serostatus. Study in general: Healthy Belgian adult donors included several CMV-positive and some 23 CMV-negative people. Study-level findings and limits: Suggested: most of the CMV-linked TCR signature lies in CD4+ memory cells.

Note on this clone: Its cognate antigen is unknown.

CDR3 length equals 13 residues. Trimming took 6 bases from V and 1 from J, leaving 10 bases between them. CDR1 and CDR2 from the germline V gene are SGHRS and YFSETQ. TCRdb keeps only in-frame clones here, not all; method: immunoSEQ multiplex PCR. The repertoire holds 55,000 to 65,000 clones, with about 81% as singletons. The sort gate was single viable CD3+CD4+CD8-CD45RO+ cells for memory CD4+ T cells. Sequencing used memory CD4+ T cells from blood. This TCR was sampled from an adult in good health and CMV-seronegative. V usage is TRBV5-1 and J usage is TRBJ1-1; a weak D match, TRBD1 (5 bases). CDR3 in amino acids: CASKNRGNTEAFF. Here the CDR3 DNA reads TGCGCCAGCAAGAATAGGGGGAACACTGAAGCTTTCTTT.